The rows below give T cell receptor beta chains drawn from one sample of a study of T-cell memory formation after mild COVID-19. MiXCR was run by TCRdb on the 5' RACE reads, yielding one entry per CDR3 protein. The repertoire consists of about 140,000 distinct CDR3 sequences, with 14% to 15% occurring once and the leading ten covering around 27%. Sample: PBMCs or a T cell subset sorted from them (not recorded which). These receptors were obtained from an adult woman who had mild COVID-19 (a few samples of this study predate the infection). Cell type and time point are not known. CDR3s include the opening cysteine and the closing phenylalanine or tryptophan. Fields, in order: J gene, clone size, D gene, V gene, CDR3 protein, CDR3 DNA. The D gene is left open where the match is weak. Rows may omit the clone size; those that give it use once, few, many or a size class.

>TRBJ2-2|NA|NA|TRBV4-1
CASSQVFPGTAGELFF
TGCGCCAGCAGCCAAGTGTTTCCGGGGACCGCCGGGGAGCTGTTTTTT
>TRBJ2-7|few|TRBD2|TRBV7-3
CASSQPGGTYEQYF
TGTGCCAGCAGCCAACCCGGGGGGACCTACGAGCAGTACTTC
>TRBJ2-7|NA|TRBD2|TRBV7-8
CASHPGSSGYEQYF
TGTGCCAGCCACCCAGGCTCTAGCGGCTACGAGCAGTACTTC
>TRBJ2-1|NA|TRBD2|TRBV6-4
CASSPLLAGVHDEQFF
TGTGCCAGCAGTCCCTTACTAGCGGGAGTTCACGATGAGCAGTTCTTC
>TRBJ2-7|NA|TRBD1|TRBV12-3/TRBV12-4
CASSSTGAVYEQYF
TGTGCCAGCAGTTCGACAGGGGCGGTCTACGAGCAGTACTTC
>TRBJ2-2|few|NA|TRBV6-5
CASSSGIGTGELFF
TGTGCCAGCAGTTCCGGGATTGGCACCGGGGAGCTGTTTTTT
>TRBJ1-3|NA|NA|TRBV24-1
CATSDWSDSSSGNTIYF
TGTGCCACCAGTGATTGGAGCGACAGTTCCTCTGGAAACACCATATATTTT
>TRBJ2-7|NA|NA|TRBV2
CASSEALLGQGYSGEQYF
TGTGCCAGCAGTGAAGCGCTTTTAGGGCAGGGGTATTCGGGTGAGCAGTACTTC
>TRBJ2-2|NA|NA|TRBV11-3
CASSPRDTYTGELFF
TGTGCCAGCAGCCCGAGGGACACCTACACCGGGGAGCTGTTTTTT
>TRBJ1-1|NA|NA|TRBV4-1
CASSQFPGMNTEAFF
TGCGCCAGCAGCCAATTCCCGGGAATGAACACTGAAGCTTTCTTT
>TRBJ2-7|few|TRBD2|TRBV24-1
CATSAGPSSGDSYEQYF
TGTGCCACCAGTGCCGGCCCCTCAAGCGGGGACTCCTACGAGCAGTACTTC
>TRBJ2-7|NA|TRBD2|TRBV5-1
CASSIIAGGQPSLAYEQYF
TGCGCCAGCAGCATCATAGCGGGGGGGCAGCCCAGCCTTGCCTACGAGCAGTACTTC
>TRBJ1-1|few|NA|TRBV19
CASNYQGTEAFF
TGTGCCAGTAATTATCAGGGTACTGAAGCTTTCTTT
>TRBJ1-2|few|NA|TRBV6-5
CASSYSEGILGGYTF
TGTGCCAGCAGTTACTCGGAAGGGATCCTAGGTGGCTACACCTTC
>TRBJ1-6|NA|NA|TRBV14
CASSQEVSSPLHF
TGTGCCAGCAGCCAAGAAGTCTCCTCTCCCCTCCACTTT
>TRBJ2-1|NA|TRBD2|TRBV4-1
CASSPIGGGRPGNEQFF
TGCGCCAGCAGCCCCATTGGCGGGGGGCGGCCTGGGAATGAGCAGTTCTTC
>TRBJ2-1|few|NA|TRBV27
CASSPTSLNEQFF
TGTGCCAGCAGTCCCACTAGTTTAAATGAGCAGTTCTTC
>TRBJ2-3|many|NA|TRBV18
CASSPGTDTQYF
TGTGCCAGCAGCCCCGGGACAGATACGCAGTATTTT
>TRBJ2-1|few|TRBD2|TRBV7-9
CASSSGLDREQFF
TGTGCCAGCAGCTCCGGACTAGATCGTGAGCAGTTCTTC
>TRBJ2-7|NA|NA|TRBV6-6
CASSYGSGGRYEQYF
TGTGCCAGCAGTTACGGTTCCGGGGGTCGCTACGAGCAGTACTTC
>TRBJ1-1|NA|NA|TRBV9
CASSVEGGVGPETEAFF
TGTGCCAGCAGCGTAGAGGGGGGTGTTGGACCTGAAACTGAAGCTTTCTTT
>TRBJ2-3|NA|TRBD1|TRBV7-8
CASSHPQGAGGTDTQYF
TGTGCCAGCAGCCACCCGCAGGGGGCGGGCGGCACAGATACGCAGTATTTT
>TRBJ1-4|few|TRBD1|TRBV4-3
CASSQADRAVILANEKLFF
TGCGCCAGCAGCCAAGCGGACAGGGCCGTAATTTTAGCTAATGAAAAACTGTTTTTT
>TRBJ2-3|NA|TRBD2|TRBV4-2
CASSQESGLAGPLTYF
TGTGCCAGCAGCCAAGAATCGGGACTAGCGGGTCCCCTGACGTATTTT
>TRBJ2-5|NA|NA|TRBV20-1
CSARGLEQETQYF
TGCAGTGCAAGGGGACTGGAGCAAGAGACCCAGTACTTC
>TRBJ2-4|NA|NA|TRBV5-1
CASSPLEGVKNIQYF
TGCGCCAGCAGCCCACTCGAGGGGGTCAAAAACATTCAGTACTTC
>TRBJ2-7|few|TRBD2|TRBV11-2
CASSLDALSGASYEQYF
TGTGCCAGCAGCTTAGATGCCCTTAGCGGGGCCTCCTACGAGCAGTACTTC
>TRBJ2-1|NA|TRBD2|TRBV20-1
CSAWGLDTHEQFF
TGCAGTGCCTGGGGACTAGATACGCATGAGCAGTTCTTC
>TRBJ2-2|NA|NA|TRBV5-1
CASSLRSLENTGELFF
TGCGCCAGCAGCCTGAGGAGTCTCGAGAACACCGGGGAGCTGTTTTTT
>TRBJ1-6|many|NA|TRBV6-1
CASTSGQGYSPLHF
TGTGCCAGCACTAGCGGGCAGGGGTATTCACCCCTCCACTTT
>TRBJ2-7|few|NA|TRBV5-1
CASSLDATYEQYF
TGCGCCAGCAGCTTGGACGCCACCTACGAGCAGTACTTC
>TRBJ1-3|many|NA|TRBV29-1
CSVASGNTIYF
TGCAGCGTAGCCTCTGGAAACACCATATATTTT
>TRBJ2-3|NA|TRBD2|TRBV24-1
CATSDPVGRGDTDTQYF
TGTGCCACCAGTGATCCGGTGGGGCGGGGGGACACAGATACGCAGTATTTT